The present TCR beta chain was sequenced within a study of high-grade serous ovarian cancer treatment subgroups. Looking at the study overall: Samples averaged about 15,000 reads and 7,000 or so unique TCR beta rearrangements.

Findings of the study overall: Tumors within one patient showed repertoire similarity of 0.11 to 0.79. Bulk tumor TCR sequencing gave no spatial information. TCR clonal relatedness correlated positively with neoantigen level.

Tumor samples were taken before definitive surgery or chemotherapy. About this clone: As yet, its antigen is unknown.

The CDR3 has 15 amino acids. CDR1 is SGHTA, CDR2 FQGNSA, per germline. J was trimmed by 7 bases and V by 5 bases; bases with no gene match: 10. The protocol was immunoSEQ multiplex PCR, while the TCRdb copy is restricted to in-frame clones and leaves out a portion. The sample yields 3,000 to 4,500 clones, about 73% seen once. The chain carries TRBV7-2 and TRBJ1-4; 7 bases line up with TRBD1. The receptor comes from a human donor with high-grade serous ovarian cancer. Sequenced material: tumor tissue. DNA of the CDR3: TGTGCCAGCAGCCGCCAAGGGGGCGCTTCTGAAAAACTGTTTTTT. This encodes CASSRQGGASEKLFF.